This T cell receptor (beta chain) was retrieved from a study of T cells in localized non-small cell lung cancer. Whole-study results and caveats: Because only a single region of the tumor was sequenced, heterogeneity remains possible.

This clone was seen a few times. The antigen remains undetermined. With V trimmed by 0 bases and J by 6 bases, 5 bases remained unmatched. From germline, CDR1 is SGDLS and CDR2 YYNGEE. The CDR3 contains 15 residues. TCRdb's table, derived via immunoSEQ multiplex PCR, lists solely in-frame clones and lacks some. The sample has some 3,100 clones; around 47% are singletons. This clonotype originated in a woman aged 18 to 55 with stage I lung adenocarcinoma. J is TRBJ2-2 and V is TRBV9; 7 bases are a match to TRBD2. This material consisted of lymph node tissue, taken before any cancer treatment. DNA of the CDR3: TGTGCCAGCAGCGTAGCGGGAGGTTCGGCCGGGGAGCTGTTTTTT. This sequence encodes CASSVAGGSAGELFF.